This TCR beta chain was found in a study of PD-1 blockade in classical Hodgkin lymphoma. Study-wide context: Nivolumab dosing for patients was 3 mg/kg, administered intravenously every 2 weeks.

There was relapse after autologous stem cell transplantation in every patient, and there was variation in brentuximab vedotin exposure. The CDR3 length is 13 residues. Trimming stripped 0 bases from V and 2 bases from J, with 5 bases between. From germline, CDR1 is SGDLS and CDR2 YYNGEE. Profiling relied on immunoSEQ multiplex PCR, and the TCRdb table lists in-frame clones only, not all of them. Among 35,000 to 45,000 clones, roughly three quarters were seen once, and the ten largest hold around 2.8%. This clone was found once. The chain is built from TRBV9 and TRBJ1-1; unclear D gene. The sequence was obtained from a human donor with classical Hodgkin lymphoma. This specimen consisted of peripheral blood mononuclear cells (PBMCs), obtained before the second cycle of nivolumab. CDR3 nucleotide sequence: TGTGCCAGCAGCGTAGTAACTAACACTGAAGCTTTCTTT. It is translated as CASSVVTNTEAFF.